The rows below give T cell receptor beta chains drawn from one sample of a study of cytomegalovirus exposure and HLA in healthy donors. Libraries were prepared by immunoSEQ multiplex PCR; TCRdb keeps only in-frame clonotypes and omits some of them. The sample includes about 110,000 clones, about two thirds of them seen just once. The sequencing sample was made of PBMCs. These receptors all stem from a woman aged 70 to 79 in good health and CMV-seropositive. The CDR3 runs from the conserved cysteine through the conserved F or W. A D gene is named only where the DNA matches it firmly. Expanded clones are given a class, and other clones once, few, many or no size at all.

j_gene: TRBJ2-2; v_gene: TRBV7-9; abundance: -; d_gene: -; CDR3nt: TGTGCCAGCAGCTTTGGAGGGACTCACACCGGGGAGCTGTTTTTT; CDR3aa: CASSFGGTHTGELFF
j_gene: TRBJ1-5; v_gene: TRBV29-1; abundance: -; d_gene: -; CDR3nt: TGCAGCGTGAGGGAGACTGGCAATCAGCCCCAGCATTTT; CDR3aa: CSVRETGNQPQHF
j_gene: TRBJ1-6; v_gene: TRBV6-6; abundance: -; d_gene: TRBD1; CDR3nt: TGTGCCAGCAGTTACGCAGGGGGCGCTTCACCCCTCCACTTT; CDR3aa: CASSYAGGASPLHF
j_gene: TRBJ1-1; v_gene: TRBV4-1; abundance: medium-sized; d_gene: -; CDR3nt: TGCGCCAGCAGCCAAGGGGGAGGATTGATCCCCACCCGACTGGCTGAAGCTTTCTTT; CDR3aa: CASSQGGGLIPTRLAEAFF
j_gene: TRBJ1-1; v_gene: TRBV5-5; abundance: -; d_gene: TRBD1; CDR3nt: TGTGCCAGCAGCTTGGTAACTGGACAGGGGAGCGCTGAAGCTTTCTTT; CDR3aa: CASSLVTGQGSAEAFF
j_gene: TRBJ2-2; v_gene: TRBV7-8; abundance: -; d_gene: -; CDR3nt: TGTGCCAGCAGCCCCCACGGAGCCACCGGGGAGCTGTTTTTT; CDR3aa: CASSPHGATGELFF
j_gene: TRBJ2-7; v_gene: TRBV6-5; abundance: -; d_gene: -; CDR3nt: TGTGCCAGCAGTTACTCGAATACACAGTCCTACGAGCAGTACTTC; CDR3aa: CASSYSNTQSYEQYF
j_gene: TRBJ2-5; v_gene: TRBV4-2; abundance: -; d_gene: -; CDR3nt: TGTGCCAGCAGCCAAGATAGCTCGGAGGAGACCCAGTACTTC; CDR3aa: CASSQDSSEETQYF
j_gene: TRBJ2-5; v_gene: TRBV19; abundance: few; d_gene: TRBD1; CDR3nt: TGTGCCAGTAGTGTCCACAGGGGCGAGACCCAGTACTTC; CDR3aa: CASSVHRGETQYF
j_gene: TRBJ1-2; v_gene: TRBV30; abundance: once; d_gene: -; CDR3nt: TGTGCCTGGAGCCAGAACTATGGCTACACCTTC; CDR3aa: CAWSQNYGYTF
j_gene: TRBJ1-2; v_gene: TRBV9; abundance: -; d_gene: TRBD1; CDR3nt: TGTGCCAGCAGCGAGACAGGGCGCGCCTCCTATGGCTACACCTTC; CDR3aa: CASSETGRASYGYTF
j_gene: TRBJ2-1; v_gene: TRBV5-1; abundance: -; d_gene: TRBD1; CDR3nt: TGCGCCAGCACCGAGTCGGGACAGACGTACAATGAGCAGTTCTTC; CDR3aa: CASTESGQTYNEQFF
j_gene: TRBJ1-2; v_gene: TRBV2; abundance: few; d_gene: -; CDR3nt: TGTGCCAGCAGGCCGGACAGTTCCCGAGGCCCCTTCTATGGCTACACCTTC; CDR3aa: CASRPDSSRGPFYGYTF
j_gene: TRBJ1-4; v_gene: TRBV10-3; abundance: -; d_gene: TRBD1; CDR3nt: TGTGCCATCAGTAACCACGGAGGGACAGGGCCTGAAAAACTGTTTTTT; CDR3aa: CAISNHGGTGPEKLFF
j_gene: TRBJ1-6; v_gene: TRBV7-8; abundance: -; d_gene: TRBD1; CDR3nt: TGTGCCAGCATCAAGGGGACAGGGCCGAATTCACCCCTCCACTTT; CDR3aa: CASIKGTGPNSPLHF
j_gene: TRBJ2-5; v_gene: TRBV6-1; abundance: once; d_gene: -; CDR3nt: TGTGCCAGCAGGCCCAGGGGCCCAGAGACCCAGTACTTC; CDR3aa: CASRPRGPETQYF
j_gene: TRBJ1-1; v_gene: TRBV14; abundance: -; d_gene: -; CDR3nt: TGTGCCAGCAGCCAAGGACCCTGGAGGGCTTTCTTT; CDR3aa: CASSQGPWRAFF
j_gene: TRBJ2-7; v_gene: TRBV9; abundance: -; d_gene: -; CDR3nt: TGTGCCAGCAGCCCTATGGCGGGACCCCACGAGCAGTACTTC; CDR3aa: CASSPMAGPHEQYF
j_gene: TRBJ1-4; v_gene: TRBV4-1; abundance: many; d_gene: -; CDR3nt: TGCGCCAGCAGCCAACCGGGACTTGGGGGGGAAAAACTGTTTTTT; CDR3aa: CASSQPGLGGEKLFF
j_gene: TRBJ1-1; v_gene: TRBV11-2; abundance: -; d_gene: -; CDR3nt: TGTGCCAGCAGCTTACCAACAGGGTTGGGGGTAGCTTTCTTT; CDR3aa: CASSLPTGLGVAFF
j_gene: TRBJ1-1; v_gene: TRBV6-5; abundance: -; d_gene: -; CDR3nt: TGTGCCAGCAGTTACTCGAGTCGGGGGAGCCCGCTGGGAGCTTTCTTT; CDR3aa: CASSYSSRGSPLGAFF
j_gene: TRBJ2-2; v_gene: TRBV15; abundance: -; d_gene: TRBD2; CDR3nt: TGTGCCACCAGCAGAGTGGGGGCAGCGGGGGACACCGGGGAGCTGTTTTTT; CDR3aa: CATSRVGAAGDTGELFF
j_gene: TRBJ2-7; v_gene: TRBV6-5; abundance: many; d_gene: TRBD1; CDR3nt: TGTGCCAGCAGTTACTCGAAGAGGGGGCACTACGAGCAGTACTTC; CDR3aa: CASSYSKRGHYEQYF
j_gene: TRBJ2-1; v_gene: TRBV5-8; abundance: -; d_gene: TRBD1; CDR3nt: TGTGCCAGCAGCCTCACCGGGACAGGGGCTTTTAATGAGCAGTTCTTC; CDR3aa: CASSLTGTGAFNEQFF
j_gene: TRBJ1-1; v_gene: TRBV6-5; abundance: -; d_gene: TRBD1; CDR3nt: TGTGCCAGCAGTAGGGGGACAGTGATGAACACTGAAGCTTTCTTT; CDR3aa: CASSRGTVMNTEAFF
j_gene: TRBJ2-5; v_gene: TRBV7-9; abundance: -; d_gene: TRBD2; CDR3nt: TGTGCCAGCAGCTCCACCCCCGGACTAGCGGGGGCCCTCGGGACCCAGTACTTC; CDR3aa: CASSSTPGLAGALGTQYF
j_gene: TRBJ1-6; v_gene: TRBV15; abundance: -; d_gene: TRBD1; CDR3nt: TGTGCCACCAGCAGACAGAGGACAGGGAATTCACCCCTCCACTTT; CDR3aa: CATSRQRTGNSPLHF
j_gene: TRBJ1-5; v_gene: TRBV2; abundance: -; d_gene: TRBD1; CDR3nt: TGTGCCAGCAAGGGGTGGGACAGAACTAATCAGCCCCAGCATTTT; CDR3aa: CASKGWDRTNQPQHF
j_gene: TRBJ1-1; v_gene: TRBV5-1; abundance: -; d_gene: -; CDR3nt: TGCGCCAGCAGCTGGGGAGGGGGTGGGAACACTGAAGCTTTCTTT; CDR3aa: CASSWGGGGNTEAFF
j_gene: TRBJ1-1; v_gene: TRBV2; abundance: -; d_gene: -; CDR3nt: TGTGCCAGCAGTTTGACAGGGAACACTGAAGCTTTCTTT; CDR3aa: CASSLTGNTEAFF
j_gene: TRBJ2-5; v_gene: TRBV4-1; abundance: -; d_gene: TRBD2; CDR3nt: TGCGCCAGCAGCCAACTCCCCCCCGGGGGGGCCCAGACCCAGTACTTC; CDR3aa: CASSQLPPGGAQTQYF
j_gene: TRBJ1-5; v_gene: TRBV4-3; abundance: -; d_gene: TRBD1; CDR3nt: TGCGCCAGCAGCCAAGGGTTGGACAGGGTCAATCAGCCCCAGCATTTT; CDR3aa: CASSQGLDRVNQPQHF
j_gene: TRBJ2-7; v_gene: TRBV25-1; abundance: -; d_gene: TRBD1; CDR3nt: TGTGCCAGCAGGCCAGACAGGGGGGGCTACGAGCAGTACTTC; CDR3aa: CASRPDRGGYEQYF
j_gene: TRBJ2-5; v_gene: TRBV6-6; abundance: -; d_gene: -; CDR3nt: TGTGCCAGCAGTCCCCTCACGGGGAGGACCGGGGAGACCCAGTACTTC; CDR3aa: CASSPLTGRTGETQYF
j_gene: TRBJ2-5; v_gene: TRBV5-6; abundance: few; d_gene: TRBD1; CDR3nt: TGTGCCAGCAGCTTTAACAGGGGGCTCCTTCAAGAGACCCAGTACTTC; CDR3aa: CASSFNRGLLQETQYF
j_gene: TRBJ1-1; v_gene: TRBV10-3; abundance: -; d_gene: TRBD1; CDR3nt: TGTGCCATCCGCCAGCTGACAGGGGGCACTGAAGCTTTCTTT; CDR3aa: CAIRQLTGGTEAFF
j_gene: TRBJ2-5; v_gene: TRBV7-9; abundance: -; d_gene: TRBD1; CDR3nt: TGTGCCAGCAGCTCAACAACAGGGGGCGGAGAGACCCAGTACTTC; CDR3aa: CASSSTTGGGETQYF
j_gene: TRBJ1-6; v_gene: TRBV30; abundance: -; d_gene: TRBD1; CDR3nt: TGTGCCTGGAGCGGGTCCCGGACAGGGGGCAATTCACCCCTCCACTTT; CDR3aa: CAWSGSRTGGNSPLHF
j_gene: TRBJ2-7; v_gene: TRBV30; abundance: -; d_gene: TRBD1; CDR3nt: TGTGCCTGGGGGGACAGCTACTACGAGCAGTACTTC; CDR3aa: CAWGDSYYEQYF
j_gene: TRBJ2-4; v_gene: TRBV27; abundance: few; d_gene: TRBD1; CDR3nt: TGTGCCAGCAGTTTGGGACAGGGTGCTGGGGAAAACATTCAGTACTTC; CDR3aa: CASSLGQGAGENIQYF
j_gene: TRBJ1-6; v_gene: TRBV6-6; abundance: once; d_gene: TRBD1; CDR3nt: TGTGCCAGCAGTACCCGTGTGGGACAGGGCGGTTCACCCCTCCACTTT; CDR3aa: CASSTRVGQGGSPLHF
j_gene: TRBJ1-6; v_gene: TRBV2; abundance: -; d_gene: TRBD1; CDR3nt: TGTGCCAGCACCATCGGACAGGGACTTAATTCACCCCTCCACTTT; CDR3aa: CASTIGQGLNSPLHF
j_gene: TRBJ1-2; v_gene: TRBV12-5; abundance: -; d_gene: TRBD1; CDR3nt: TGTGCTAGTGGTCGGACAGGGGAAGGCTACACCTTC; CDR3aa: CASGRTGEGYTF
j_gene: TRBJ1-1; v_gene: TRBV7-7; abundance: few; d_gene: -; CDR3nt: TGTGCTAGCAGCTTCTCGGGACAAGTGAACACTGAAGCTTTCTTT; CDR3aa: CASSFSGQVNTEAFF
j_gene: TRBJ1-2; v_gene: TRBV19; abundance: -; d_gene: -; CDR3nt: TGTGCCAGTAGTATAGAGCGGGGCGTCTATGGCTACACCTTC; CDR3aa: CASSIERGVYGYTF